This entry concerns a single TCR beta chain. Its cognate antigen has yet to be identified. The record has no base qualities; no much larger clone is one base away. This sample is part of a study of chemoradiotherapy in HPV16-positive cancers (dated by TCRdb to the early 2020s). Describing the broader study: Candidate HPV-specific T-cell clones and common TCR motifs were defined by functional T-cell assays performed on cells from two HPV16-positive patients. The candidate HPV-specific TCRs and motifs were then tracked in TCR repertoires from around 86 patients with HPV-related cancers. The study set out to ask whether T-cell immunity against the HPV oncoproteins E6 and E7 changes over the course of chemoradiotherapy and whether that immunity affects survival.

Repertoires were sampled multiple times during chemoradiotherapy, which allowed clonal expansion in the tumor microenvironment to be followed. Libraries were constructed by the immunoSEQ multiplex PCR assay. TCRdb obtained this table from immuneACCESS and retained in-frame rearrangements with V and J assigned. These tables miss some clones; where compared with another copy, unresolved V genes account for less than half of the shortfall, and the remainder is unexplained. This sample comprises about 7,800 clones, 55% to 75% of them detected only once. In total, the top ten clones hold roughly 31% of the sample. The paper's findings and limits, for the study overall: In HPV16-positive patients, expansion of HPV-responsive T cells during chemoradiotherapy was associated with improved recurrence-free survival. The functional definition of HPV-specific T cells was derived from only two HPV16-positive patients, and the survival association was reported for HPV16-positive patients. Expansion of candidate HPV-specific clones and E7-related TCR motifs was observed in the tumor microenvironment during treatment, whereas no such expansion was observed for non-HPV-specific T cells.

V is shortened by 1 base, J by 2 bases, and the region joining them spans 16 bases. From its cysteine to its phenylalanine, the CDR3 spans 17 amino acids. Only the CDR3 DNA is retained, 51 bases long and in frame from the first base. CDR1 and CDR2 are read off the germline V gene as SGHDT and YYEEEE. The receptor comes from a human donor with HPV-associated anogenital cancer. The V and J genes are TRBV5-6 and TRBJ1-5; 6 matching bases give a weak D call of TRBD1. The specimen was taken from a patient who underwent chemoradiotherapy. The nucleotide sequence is TGTGCCAGCAGCTTGCACGAGGGGGGATGGGGCAATCAGCCCCAGCATTTT. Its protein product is CASSLHEGGWGNQPQHF.